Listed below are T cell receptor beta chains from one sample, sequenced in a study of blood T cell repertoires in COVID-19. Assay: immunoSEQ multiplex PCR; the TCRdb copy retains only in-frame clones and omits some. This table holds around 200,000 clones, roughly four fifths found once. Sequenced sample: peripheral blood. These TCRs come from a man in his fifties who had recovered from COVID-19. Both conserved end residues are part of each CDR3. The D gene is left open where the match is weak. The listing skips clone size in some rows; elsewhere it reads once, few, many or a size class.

DNA: TGCGCCAGCAGCTTGGCCCAGGGGGTCTACACTGAAGCTTTCTTT
CDR3: CASSLAQGVYTEAFF
V: TRBV5-1
J: TRBJ1-1
D: TRBD1
size: .

DNA: TGTGCCACCAGCACAGAGAACCCTACAGGTTCAGATACGCAGTATTTT
CDR3: CATSTENPTGSDTQYF
V: TRBV24-1
J: TRBJ2-3
D: .
size: .

DNA: TGTGCCAGCAGTTTCGTGGGGCCTTACGAGCAGTACTTC
CDR3: CASSFVGPYEQYF
V: TRBV28
J: TRBJ2-7
D: .
size: .

DNA: TGTGCCAGCAGCGAGACTAGCAGTGTCTTCTACGAGCAGTACTTC
CDR3: CASSETSSVFYEQYF
V: TRBV5-4
J: TRBJ2-7
D: TRBD2
size: .

DNA: TGTGCCAGCTCACCACCTGCGGATCTACTCGCACAGTTCTTC
CDR3: CASSPPADLLAQFF
V: TRBV18
J: TRBJ2-1
D: .
size: .

DNA: TGTGCCAGCAGCTTAAATTCAGGGAACACCGGGGAGCTGTTTTTT
CDR3: CASSLNSGNTGELFF
V: TRBV11-1
J: TRBJ2-2
D: .
size: .

DNA: TGTGCCAGCCCGATGGGGGGAGCGCAGTTCTTC
CDR3: CASPMGGAQFF
V: TRBV5-8
J: TRBJ2-1
D: .
size: .

DNA: TGTGCCAGCAGCCGAGATCCGGGAGCTGAAGCTTTCTTT
CDR3: CASSRDPGAEAFF
V: TRBV9
J: TRBJ1-1
D: .
size: once

DNA: TGTGCCAGCAGCTTAGCGCGAACGACAGGGGGGAGGAGGAACACTGAAGCTTTCTTT
CDR3: CASSLARTTGGRRNTEAFF
V: TRBV7-2
J: TRBJ1-1
D: TRBD1
size: .

DNA: TGCGCCAGCCACCTCTTAAGCGCCACCGGGGAGCTGTTTTTT
CDR3: CASHLLSATGELFF
V: TRBV5-1
J: TRBJ2-2
D: .
size: .

DNA: TGTGCCAGCAGCTTAGACTCGCAGAACACTGAAGCTTTCTTT
CDR3: CASSLDSQNTEAFF
V: TRBV7-9
J: TRBJ1-1
D: .
size: .

DNA: TGTGCCAGTAGTCAACTCGCCCTGAGGAACACTGAAGCTTTCTTT
CDR3: CASSQLALRNTEAFF
V: TRBV19
J: TRBJ1-1
D: .
size: few

DNA: TGTGCCAGCAGCCACATCCGGACTCCTAACTATGGCTACACCTTC
CDR3: CASSHIRTPNYGYTF
V: TRBV7-9
J: TRBJ1-2
D: .
size: few

DNA: TGTGCCAGCAGCCCGACTCCCGACAGGGCCTATGGCTACACCTTC
CDR3: CASSPTPDRAYGYTF
V: TRBV7-2
J: TRBJ1-2
D: TRBD1
size: .

DNA: TGTGCCAGCAGCCTAGGACAGACCACCGGGGAGCTGTTTTTT
CDR3: CASSLGQTTGELFF
V: TRBV11-3
J: TRBJ2-2
D: .
size: once

DNA: TGTGCCAGCAGCCCTACTGGACTAGCGGGAGGGCCTTCCGGGGGTGAGCAGTTCTTC
CDR3: CASSPTGLAGGPSGGEQFF
V: TRBV27
J: TRBJ2-1
D: TRBD2
size: .